Below, 7 T cell receptor beta chains from the same sample are listed, as sequenced in a study of T cell responses to AZD1222 COVID-19 vaccine. TCRdb's table, derived via immunoSEQ multiplex PCR, lists solely in-frame clones and lacks some. Of about 170,000 clones detected, more than 80% appear once; the ten largest clones hold about 3.9%. The sample consisted of peripheral blood, taken on day 0 of AZD1222 vaccination. The origin of the receptors is an adult in good health.

This clone was found once. The chain joins TRBV2 to TRBJ1-2; perhaps TRBD1 as D (6 bases). Trimming cost V 5 bases and J 6 bases, with 10 bases left between them. CDR1 is SNHLY, CDR2 FYNNEI, per germline. CDR3 length: 12 residues. The CDR3 is CASSPTGNGYTF. CDR3 coding DNA: TGTGCCAGCAGTCCGACAGGCAATGGCTACACCTTC.

This chain links TRBV11-2 with TRBJ1-6, with D unresolved. Germline V gives CDR1 SGHAT, CDR2 FQNNGV. The V gene lost 2 bases and the J gene lost 11 bases, with 10 bases spanning the gap. The CDR3 has 13 residues. The CDR3 DNA reads TGTGCCAGCAGCTTACATGGAAGGACACCCCTCCACTTT. Translated, it gives CASSLHGRTPLHF.

The chain joins TRBV19 to TRBJ1-3; the D is unclear. The CDR3 sequence is 11 residues long. Between the trimmed V and J ends, which lost 6 bases and 2 bases, there was a span of 2 bases. Germline lookup yields CDR1 LNHDA and CDR2 SQIVND (reference sequence). This CDR3 is CASSPGNTIYF. The CDR3, as DNA: TGTGCCAGTAGCCCTGGAAACACCATATATTTT. The complete variable domain, with remaining parts taken from reference TRBV19 and TRBJ1-3, reads DGGITQSPKYLFRKEGQNVTLSCEQNLNHDAMYWYRQDPGQGLRLIYYSQIVNDFQKGDIAEGYSVSREKKESFPLTVTSAQKNPTAFYLCASSPGNTIYFGEGSWLTVV.

This sequence joins TRBV6-6 and TRBJ1-2; D call uncertain. V dropped 6 bases and J dropped 2 bases, with 13 bases sitting between them. Germline V lookup: CDR1 MNHNY, CDR2 SVGAGI (reference sequence). The CDR3 is made up of 14 amino acids. Here the CDR3 reads CASRRGRRNYGYTF. The CDR3 coding sequence is TGTGCCAGCAGACGAGGACGGAGAAACTATGGCTACACCTTC.

The chain recombines TRBV11-2 with TRBJ2-5; D is ambiguous. The CDR3 runs 11 residues. V was pared by 4 bases and J by 3 bases, with 3 bases between. Germline CDR1 SGHAT, CDR2 FQNNGV. DNA for the CDR3: TGTGCCAGCAGCTCGAAAGAGACCCAGTACTTC. As protein: CASSSKETQYF.

The V and J genes are TRBV5-1 and TRBJ1-2; 9 positions agree with TRBD1. Trimming at V came to 1 base and at J to 8 bases, leaving 9 bases not matched to a gene. CDR3 size: 15 residues. Looked up from germline, CDR1 is SGHRS and CDR2 is YFSETQ. The CDR3 region is CASSLFSTGGDGYTF. In nucleotides, the CDR3 is TGCGCCAGCAGCTTGTTTAGTACAGGGGGCGACGGCTACACCTTC.

The chain uses TRBV2 and TRBJ2-2; TRBD1 might be the D (5 bases). There are 13 residues in the CDR3. Germline V CDR1 and CDR2: SNHLY, FYNNEI. V dropped 5 bases and J dropped 6 bases, with 10 bases sitting between them. The CDR3 region has the DNA TGTGCCAGCAGTAGACAGTTCCCCGGGGAGCTGTTTTTT. Amino acid sequence: CASSRQFPGELFF.